This passage covers 26 T cell receptor beta chains from one sample sequenced in a study of technical replicates of blood from a handful of donors. This table comes from immunoSEQ multiplex PCR, and its TCRdb copy is limited to in-frame clones, with some not included. The data show over 85,000 clones, approximately 94% seen once. Material for sequencing was T cells isolated from PBMCs. Receptors were obtained from a human donor in good health.

This chain joins TRBV5-5 and TRBJ1-2; TRBD1 matches at 11 bases. Trimming took 4 bases from V and 4 from J; bases not matched to a gene: 12. The germline V gene has CDR1 SGHKS and CDR2 YYEKEE (reference sequence). This CDR3 has 17 amino acids. The chain's CDR3 is CASSEPGQGEGAYGYTF. In DNA, the CDR3 is TGTGCCAGCAGCGAACCGGGACAGGGGGAAGGAGCCTATGGCTACACCTTC.

This rearrangement joins TRBV25-1 to TRBJ2-2; TRBD2 is a possible D gene (5 bases). Germline lookup yields CDR1 MGHDK and CDR2 SYGVNS. V was cut by 6 bases and J by 6 bases, with 14 bases left in between. This CDR3 is built from 14 residues. The CDR3 spells CASSPQRAAGELFF. The CDR3 bases are TGTGCCAGCAGCCCCCAGAGGGCGGCCGGGGAGCTGTTTTTT.

The J gene is TRBJ2-1, the V gene TRBV11-3, with TRBD1 as a possible D gene (8 bases). Trimming removed 10 bases from V and 0 bases from J, with 19 bases in between. Germline CDR1 reads SGHNT; CDR2 reads YENEEA. This CDR3 has 16 residues. CDR3 coding DNA: TGTGCCACCCAACAGGGGGGGGGCTTCTCCTACAATGAGCAGTTCTTC. Translated, it gives CATQQGGGFSYNEQFF.

The chain uses TRBV18 and TRBJ1-1, with TRBD1 matching 7 bases. The V gene end was trimmed by 3 bases and the J gene end by 4 bases; junction bases not matched to a gene: 14. Germline V gene lookup returns CDR1 KGHSH and CDR2 LQKENI. The CDR3 covers 17 residues. CDR3: CASSPRGGAGTATEAFF. CDR3 DNA sequence: TGTGCCAGCTCACCTCGTGGTGGGGCCGGGACAGCCACTGAAGCTTTCTTT.

This clone was detected once. The rearrangement uses TRBV28 and TRBJ1-1; a possible D gene is TRBD1 (5 bases). This CDR3 is 14 amino acids long. Trimming removed 8 bases at V and 4 bases at J, with 17 bases between. Germline CDR1 reads MDHEN; CDR2 reads SYDVKM. The CDR3 is CASAPFRVSTEAFF. CDR3 nucleotides: TGTGCCAGCGCCCCTTTCAGGGTCTCCACTGAAGCTTTCTTT. Based on the CDR3 plus reference TRBV28 and TRBJ1-1, the full variable domain is DVKVTQSSRYLVKRTGEKVFLECVQDMDHENMFWYRQDPGLGLRLIYFSYDVKMKEKGDIPEGYSVSREKKERFSLILESASTNQTSMYLCASAPFRVSTEAFFGQGTRLTVV.

The genes are TRBV18 and TRBJ2-7; 8 bases line up with TRBD1. The trim removed 0 bases at V and 0 bases at J, leaving 4 bases unmatched. The CDR3 is 16 amino acids. Germline-derived CDR1 and CDR2 are KGHSH and LQKENI. CDR3 sequence: CASSPPTGASSYEQYF. CDR3 nucleotides: TGTGCCAGCTCACCACCGACAGGGGCTAGCTCCTACGAGCAGTACTTC.

The rearrangement links TRBV5-4 to TRBJ2-7; D is ambiguous. CDR3 size: 13 residues. The germline CDR1 and CDR2 sequences are SGHNT and YYREEE (reference sequence). V gave up 2 bases and J gave up 3 bases, with 9 bases separating them. CDR3 region: CASSFGANYEQYF. Written as DNA, the CDR3 is TGTGCCAGCAGCTTCGGTGCCAACTACGAGCAGTACTTC.

The rearrangement joins TRBV9 to TRBJ1-2; 7 bases are shared with TRBD1. In germline, CDR1 is SGDLS, CDR2 YYNGEE. The CDR3 contains 15 residues. The J segment lost 7 bases and the V segment lost 3 bases, leaving 12 bases of the junction unmatched. In DNA form, the CDR3 reads TGTGCCAGCAGCGGGCCGGGACAGACGACCGGTGGCTACACCTTC. This gives the protein CASSGPGQTTGGYTF.

This chain uses TRBV5-1 with TRBJ1-4, with 7 bases matching TRBD1. The CDR3 is 14 residues long. CDR1 is SGHRS, CDR2 YFSETQ, per germline. V shed 7 bases, J shed 3 bases, and the junction held 6 bases outside the gene matches. Here the CDR3 reads CASAATGSNEKLFF. The DNA for the CDR3 is TGCGCCAGCGCCGCGACAGGGTCTAATGAAAAACTGTTTTTT.

The CDR3 spells CASGAATDSPLHF. DNA for the CDR3: TGTGCCAGCGGGGCAGCCACCGATTCACCCCTCCACTTT. V usage is TRBV6-5 and J usage is TRBJ1-6; possibly TRBD1 for D (5 bases). V was shortened by 8 bases and J by 8 bases, with 13 bases between the two germline ends. This CDR3 contains 13 residues. CDR1 and CDR2 from the germline V gene are MNHEY and SVGAGI.

The CDR3 sequence: CASSFPLQGNTGELFF. DNA for the CDR3: TGCGCCAGCAGCTTCCCGTTACAGGGTAACACCGGGGAGCTGTTTTTT. The rearrangement joins TRBV5-1 to TRBJ2-2, with a tentative D call TRBD1 (6 bases). The germline gives CDR1 SGHRS, CDR2 YFSETQ. V gave up 2 bases and J gave up 2 bases, with 13 bases separating them. This CDR3 comprises 16 residues.

The chain joins TRBV13 to TRBJ1-5; 7 bases are shared with TRBD1. This CDR3 region has 14 residues. The germline V gene encodes CDR1 PRHDT and CDR2 FYEKMQ (reference sequence). J lost 4 bases, V lost 4 bases, and 4 bases had no gene match. The CDR3 region has the DNA TGTGCCAGCAGCTCCGGGACAGAAAATCAGCCCCAGCATTTT. Translated, it gives CASSSGTENQPQHF.

The chain has TRBV6-6 and TRBJ1-1; 11 positions agree with TRBD1. The CDR3 spans 15 residues. With V trimmed by 4 bases and J by 4 bases, 5 bases remained unmatched. Germline V CDR1 and CDR2: MNHNY, SVGAGI (reference sequence). The CDR3 here is CASSSAGTGGTEAFF. The DNA of the CDR3 is TGTGCCAGCAGTTCAGCCGGGACAGGGGGCACTGAAGCTTTCTTT.

This clone showed up just once. V and J are TRBV6-1 and TRBJ2-7, with TRBD1 identical over 7 bases. V lost 8 bases and J lost 0; bases outside the gene matches: 10. The CDR3 has 15 amino acids. Germline V lookup: CDR1 MNHNS, CDR2 SASEGT. CDR3 region: CASGKSGTVSYEQYF. In DNA form, the CDR3 reads TGTGCCAGCGGGAAGTCTGGGACAGTCTCCTACGAGCAGTACTTC.

The V call is TRBV29-1, the J call TRBJ1-4; D not certain. The CDR3 has 12 residues. Germline V gene lookup returns CDR1 SQVTM and CDR2 ANQGSEA. Trimming cost V 4 bases and J 8 bases, with 11 bases left between them. Here the CDR3 reads CSVVKSSEKLFF. The DNA for the CDR3 is TGCAGCGTTGTGAAGAGTTCGGAAAAACTGTTTTTT.

The chain joins TRBV2 to TRBJ1-1, with 9 bases fitting TRBD1. The CDR3 runs to 13 residues. Germline trimming cut 8 bases from V and 8 bases from J; bases unmatched to any gene: 9. The germline V gene has CDR1 SNHLY and CDR2 FYNNEI. CDR3 sequence (DNA): TGTGCCAGCTGGGGACAGGGAGGGGGGGAAGCTTTCTTT. Its translation: CASWGQGGGEAFF.

CDR3 in amino acids: CASSYSPAGGTEAFF. CDR3 sequence (DNA): TGTGCCAGCAGTTACTCCCCGGCGGGCGGCACTGAAGCTTTCTTT. V gene TRBV6-5 combines with J gene TRBJ1-1; D is ambiguous. With 0 bases removed from V and 4 bases from J, the gap between germline ends came to 12 bases. The CDR3 has 15 amino acids. The germline gives CDR1 MNHEY, CDR2 SVGAGI.

The rearrangement uses TRBV5-1 and TRBJ1-6; unclear D gene. Looked up from germline, CDR1 is SGHRS and CDR2 is YFSETQ. CDR3 length: 16 residues. Trimming pared 4 bases from V and 5 bases from J, leaving 16 bases between. CDR3 in DNA: TGCGCCAGCAGCCTTATACCGACGGGGAATAATTCACCCCTCCACTTT. Its translation is CASSLIPTGNNSPLHF. Using reference TRBV5-1 and TRBJ1-6 for the parts outside the CDR3, the full variable domain is KAGVTQTPRYLIKTRGQQVTLSCSPISGHRSVSWYQQTPGQGLQFLFEYFSETQRNKGNFPGRFSGRQFSNSRSEMNVSTLELGDSALYLCASSLIPTGNNSPLHFGNGTRLTVT.

V gene TRBV25-1 combines with J gene TRBJ2-7; D perhaps matches TRBD2 (6 bases). There are 16 residues in the CDR3. The germline V gene encodes CDR1 MGHDK and CDR2 SYGVNS. The V and J ends lost 2 bases and 4 bases respectively, with 18 bases between them. The CDR3 nucleotides are TGTGCCAGCAGTGAAGGGGTAGGAGGGACCACTTACGAGCAGTACTTC. Encoded protein: CASSEGVGGTTYEQYF.

The CDR3 region has the DNA TGTGCCAGCAGTATAAGGAGCGACACTGAAGCTTTCTTT. It codes for CASSIRSDTEAFF. V and J are TRBV6-4 and TRBJ1-1; D call uncertain. Trimming stripped 5 bases from V and 3 bases from J, with 10 bases between. The germline V gene has CDR1 MRHNA and CDR2 SNTAGT. This CDR3 spans 13 amino acids.

The genes are TRBV5-1 and TRBJ2-3, with TRBD2 as a possible D gene (6 bases). Between the trimmed V and J ends, which lost 4 bases and 2 bases, there was a span of 23 bases. This CDR3 has 18 amino acids. Looked up from germline, CDR1 is SGHRS and CDR2 is YFSETQ. The CDR3 is CASSLDQPGLRYTDTQYF. The CDR3 DNA follows: TGCGCCAGCAGCCTAGATCAACCGGGACTCCGGTACACAGATACGCAGTATTTT.

DNA for the CDR3: TGTGCCATCAGCCTAACGTACAATGAGCAGTTCTTC. Its protein product is CAISLTYNEQFF. The chain couples TRBV10-3 to TRBJ2-1; D remains ambiguous. Deletions cut 6 bases from V and 4 bases from J, with 7 bases between. Per the germline V gene, CDR1 is ENHRY and CDR2 is SYGVKD. There are 12 residues in the CDR3.

This sequence joins TRBV4-1 and TRBJ1-5; 8 bases agree with TRBD1. This CDR3 has 20 residues. Germline assignment: CDR1 MGHRA and CDR2 YSYEKL. The J segment lost 0 bases and the V segment lost 3 bases, leaving 16 bases of the junction unmatched. This CDR3 is CASSQIARGLRINSNQPQHF. Written as DNA, the CDR3 is TGCGCCAGCAGCCAGATTGCCAGGGGGCTTCGTATTAATAGCAATCAGCCCCAGCATTTT.

This sequence joins TRBV7-9 and TRBJ2-7, with 8 bases fitting TRBD1. CDR1 is SEHNR and CDR2 is FQNEAQ in the germline V gene (reference sequence). This CDR3 spans 14 amino acids. V was clipped by 5 bases and J by 6 bases; unmatched bases: 9. For the CDR3, the DNA is TGTGCCAGCAGCCTCCCGGGACAGGTCTTCGAGCAGTACTTC. It translates to CASSLPGQVFEQYF.

The chain combines TRBV5-1 with TRBJ1-1; tentative D call: TRBD1 (5 bases). The CDR3 extends over 16 amino acids. Per the germline V gene, CDR1 is SGHRS and CDR2 is YFSETQ. Trimming shortened V by 1 base and J by 1 base, and 14 bases separated the two germline ends. The CDR3 region has the DNA TGCGCCAGCAGCTTGAGATTAGGGGTGCCGAACACTGAAGCTTTCTTT. Translated, it gives CASSLRLGVPNTEAFF.

The table lists this clone with a count of one. This chain joins TRBV6-1 and TRBJ1-2; D uncertain. V lost 8 bases to trimming and J lost 2 bases, with 6 bases between them. This CDR3 is 11 amino acids long. The germline CDR1 and CDR2 sequences are MNHNS and SASEGT. The DNA for the CDR3 is TGTGCCAGCTCGCAGAACTATGGCTACACCTTC. Amino acids: CASSQNYGYTF.